Listed below are T cell receptor beta chains from one sample, sequenced in a study of regulatory T cells in long-lasting Graves disease. TCRdb re-derived calls from the multiplex PCR reads in MiXCR, one entry per CDR3 protein. The sample consists of around 450,000 distinct CDR3 sequences, under 25% of them appearing once. Sequencing was performed on peripheral blood mononuclear cells (PBMCs), taken when the disease was refractory, from a patient treated with antithyroid drugs. Receptors originate from a female donor with Graves disease. Each CDR3 is given with its conserved first and last residue. The D gene is left open where the match is weak. A row's size may be missing; if present it is once, few, many or a size class.

D,V,J,size,DNA,CDR3
TRBD2,TRBV6-9,TRBJ2-4,many,TGTGCCAGCAGTTACTCAGGAGCGGGAGGAACCTTGGGCCAAAACATTCAGTACTTC,CASSYSGAGGTLGQNIQYF
.,TRBV30,TRBJ1-1,.,TGTGCCTGGAGGGGGGGCAGTGGTGCTGAAGCTTTCTTT,CAWRGGSGAEAFF
.,TRBV19,TRBJ1-5,.,TGTGCCAGCAGAACAGGGTATGGCAATCAGCCCCAGCATTTT,CASRTGYGNQPQHF
.,TRBV20-1,TRBJ1-5,.,TGCAGTGCTCCTCGCGAAGGGGTCAATCAGCCCCAGCATTTT,CSAPREGVNQPQHF
TRBD1,TRBV7-2,TRBJ1-3,.,TGTGCCAGCAGCTTTGGGACAGGTTTTGTTGGAAACACCATATATTTT,CASSFGTGFVGNTIYF
.,TRBV30,TRBJ1-1,many,TGTGCCATCCACAGACTGAACACTGAAGCTTTCTTT,CAIHRLNTEAFF
.,TRBV28,TRBJ2-7,many,TGTGCCACCACTTCAGTTCCTAGCTCCTACGAGCAGTACTTC,CATTSVPSSYEQYF
TRBD1,TRBV12-3/TRBV12-4,TRBJ2-2,few,TGTGCCAGCAGTTCCCGGGACAGGGGTGGCACCGGGGAGCTGTTTTTT,CASSSRDRGGTGELFF
TRBD1,TRBV11-3,TRBJ2-2,few,TGTGCCAGCAGCGCCCCGGGACAGGGCAACACCGGGGAGCTGTTTTTT,CASSAPGQGNTGELFF
.,TRBV2,TRBJ1-1,few,TGTGCCAGCAGTGAATTGGGGGACACTGAAGCTTTCTTT,CASSELGDTEAFF
.,TRBV4-3,TRBJ1-3,.,TGCGCCAGCAGCCAAGCCCGGACCGGTTCTTTTGGAAACACCATATATTTT,CASSQARTGSFGNTIYF
.,TRBV7-2,TRBJ2-7,many,TGTGCCAGCAGCTCACAGGGAGACTCCTACGAGCAGTACTTC,CASSSQGDSYEQYF
.,TRBV24-1,TRBJ2-2,many,TGTGCCACCTCGGACAGAAACACCGGGGAGCTGTTTTTT,CATSDRNTGELFF
.,TRBV19,TRBJ1-1,.,TGTGCCAGTAATGATTTTCAGGGGTTGAGAACTGAAGCTTTCTTT,CASNDFQGLRTEAFF
.,TRBV27,TRBJ2-7,many,TGTGCCAGCAGTTTAAAAGGCAGTACCTACGAGCAGTACTTC,CASSLKGSTYEQYF
.,TRBV19,TRBJ2-3,many,TGTGCCAGTAGGGGGCGGGTCTCTAGCAGGCCCACGACTAGCACAGATACGCAGTATTTT,CASRGRVSSRPTTSTDTQYF
.,TRBV7-2,TRBJ1-4,many,TGTGCCAGCAGCGCCGGGACGTCAAAGTATGAAAAACTGTTTTTT,CASSAGTSKYEKLFF
.,TRBV7-2,TRBJ1-1,few,TGTGCCAGCAGCTTAGGGCGGGGTCCACCTGAAGCTTTCTTT,CASSLGRGPPEAFF
TRBD2,TRBV12-3/TRBV12-4,TRBJ2-7,few,TGTGCCAGCAGTTCCGGGACTAGAAGAAGGGAGCAGTACTTC,CASSSGTRRREQYF
TRBD2,TRBV9,TRBJ2-4,.,TGTGCCAGCAGCGTAAGTCTTGGTGGACTAGCGGGGGGGCCGAACATTCAGTACTTC,CASSVSLGGLAGGPNIQYF
.,TRBV15,TRBJ2-3,.,TGTGCCACCAGCCCATTTAAACTACTAGTGAGACGAACAGATACGCAGTATTTT,CATSPFKLLVRRTDTQYF
.,TRBV6-2/TRBV6-3,TRBJ1-2,many,TGTGCCAGCAGCACGGTGGGAGGAGGCTACACCTTC,CASSTVGGGYTF
.,TRBV7-8,TRBJ2-3,.,TGTGCCAGCAGGGCCCCCGAAATCACAGATACGCAGTATTTT,CASRAPEITDTQYF
.,TRBV5-1,TRBJ2-7,.,TGCGCCAGCAGCCATTCAGGCGCGTACGAGCAGTACTTC,CASSHSGAYEQYF
TRBD1,TRBV28,TRBJ1-1,many,TGTGCCAGCAGTCTATCAGGGGGCCGGGTTGAAGCTTTCTTT,CASSLSGGRVEAFF
.,TRBV7-9,TRBJ1-1,.,TGTGCCAGCAGTTCCCCGGGACGGTCGGAGGCCACTGAAGCTTTCTTT,CASSSPGRSEATEAFF
TRBD1,TRBV7-8,TRBJ2-7,many,TGTGCCAGCAGCAAACGCGAGGGGGCGGGCGAGCAGTACTTC,CASSKREGAGEQYF
.,TRBV7-9,TRBJ1-1,.,TGTGCCAGCAGCTTAGAGGCGATCCGGGGCACTGAAGCTTTCTTT,CASSLEAIRGTEAFF
.,TRBV2,TRBJ1-5,many,TGTGCCAGCAGCGAAGGCGGCAATCAGCCCCAGCATTTT,CASSEGGNQPQHF
.,TRBV6-2/TRBV6-3,TRBJ2-7,few,TGTGCCAGCAGTGATCCGGCCGGCTACGAGCAGTACTTC,CASSDPAGYEQYF
.,TRBV12-3/TRBV12-4,TRBJ2-7,many,TGTGCCAGCACCAAGGGGGGGGCCCACGAGCAGTACTTC,CASTKGGAHEQYF
.,TRBV25-1,TRBJ2-5,many,TGTGCCAGCAGTGAATCCTATGGGGGAGACCTCCAAGAGACCCAGTACTTC,CASSESYGGDLQETQYF
.,TRBV7-2,TRBJ1-1,.,TGTGCCAGCAGCTTACCCCCCAGGCGGGCTTTCTTT,CASSLPPRRAFF